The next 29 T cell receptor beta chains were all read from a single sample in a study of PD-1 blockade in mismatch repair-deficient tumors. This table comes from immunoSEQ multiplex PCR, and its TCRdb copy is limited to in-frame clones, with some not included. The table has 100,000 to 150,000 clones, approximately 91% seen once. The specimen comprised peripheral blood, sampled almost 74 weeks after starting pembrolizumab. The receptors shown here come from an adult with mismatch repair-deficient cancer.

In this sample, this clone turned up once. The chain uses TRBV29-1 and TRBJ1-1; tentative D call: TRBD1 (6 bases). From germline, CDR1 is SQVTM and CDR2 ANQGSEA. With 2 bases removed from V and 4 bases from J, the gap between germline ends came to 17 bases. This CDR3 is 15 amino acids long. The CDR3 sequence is CSVEIPGGDFTEAFF. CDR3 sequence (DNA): TGCAGCGTTGAAATTCCGGGGGGCGACTTCACTGAAGCTTTCTTT.

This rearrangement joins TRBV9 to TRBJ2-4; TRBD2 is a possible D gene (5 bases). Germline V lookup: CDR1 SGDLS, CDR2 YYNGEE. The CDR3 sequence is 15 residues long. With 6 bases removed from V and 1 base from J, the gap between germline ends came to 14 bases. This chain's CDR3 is CASTSGSGAKNIQYF. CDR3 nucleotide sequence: TGTGCCAGCACCAGTGGGAGCGGCGCCAAAAACATTCAGTACTTC.

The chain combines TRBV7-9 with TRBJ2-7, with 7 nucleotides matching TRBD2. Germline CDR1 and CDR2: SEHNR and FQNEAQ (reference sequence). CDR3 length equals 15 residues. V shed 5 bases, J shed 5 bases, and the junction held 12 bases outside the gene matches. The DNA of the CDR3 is TGTGCCAGCAGCGTTAGCGGGTGGGGTGACAACGAGCAGTACTTC. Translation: CASSVSGWGDNEQYF.

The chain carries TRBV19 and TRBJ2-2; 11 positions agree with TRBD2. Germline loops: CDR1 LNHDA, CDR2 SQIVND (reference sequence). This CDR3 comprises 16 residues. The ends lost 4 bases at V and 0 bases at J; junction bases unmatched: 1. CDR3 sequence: CASSTSGRTNTGELFF. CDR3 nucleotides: TGTGCCAGTAGTACTAGCGGGAGGACGAACACCGGGGAGCTGTTTTTT.

The CDR3 coding sequence is TGTGCCAGCACCTTATCTCCAGGGGGGGAGACCCAGTACTTC. Translated, it gives CASTLSPGGETQYF. The chain is built from TRBV9 and TRBJ2-5, with TRBD1 as a possible D gene (7 bases). This CDR3 has 14 amino acids. Trimming removed 6 bases from V and 5 bases from J, with 17 bases in between. Germline loops: CDR1 SGDLS, CDR2 YYNGEE.

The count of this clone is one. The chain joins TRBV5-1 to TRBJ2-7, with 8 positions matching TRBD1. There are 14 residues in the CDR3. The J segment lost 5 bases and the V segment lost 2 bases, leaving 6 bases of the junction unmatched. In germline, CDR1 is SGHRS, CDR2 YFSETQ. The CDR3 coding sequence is TGCGCCAGCAGCTTCGGCAGGGGGCACGACGAGCAGTACTTC. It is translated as CASSFGRGHDEQYF.

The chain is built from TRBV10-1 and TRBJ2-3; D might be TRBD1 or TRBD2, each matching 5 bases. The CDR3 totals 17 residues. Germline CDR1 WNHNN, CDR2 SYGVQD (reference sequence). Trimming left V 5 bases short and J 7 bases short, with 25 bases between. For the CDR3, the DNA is TGCGCCAGCAGTTCCTCGTGGCGGGCTGGGGCCAAAAATACGCAGTATTTT. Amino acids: CASSSSWRAGAKNTQYF.

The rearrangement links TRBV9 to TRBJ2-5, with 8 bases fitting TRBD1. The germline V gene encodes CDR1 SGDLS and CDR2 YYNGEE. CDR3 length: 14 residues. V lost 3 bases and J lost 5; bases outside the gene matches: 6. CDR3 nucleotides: TGTGCCAGCAGCGCGGCAGGGGGCTTGGAGACCCAGTACTTC. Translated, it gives CASSAAGGLETQYF.

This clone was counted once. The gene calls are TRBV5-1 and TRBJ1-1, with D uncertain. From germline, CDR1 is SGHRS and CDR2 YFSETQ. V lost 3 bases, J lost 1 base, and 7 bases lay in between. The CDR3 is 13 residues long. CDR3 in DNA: TGCGCCAGCAGCTCCGGCAGGAACACTGAAGCTTTCTTT. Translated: CASSSGRNTEAFF.

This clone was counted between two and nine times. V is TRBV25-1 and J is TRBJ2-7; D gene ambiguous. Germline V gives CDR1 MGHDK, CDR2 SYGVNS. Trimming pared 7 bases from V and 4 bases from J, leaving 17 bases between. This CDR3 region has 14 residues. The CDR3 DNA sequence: TGTGCCAGCACAGACCCCTTAGTCCCTTACGAGCAGTACTTC. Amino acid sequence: CASTDPLVPYEQYF.

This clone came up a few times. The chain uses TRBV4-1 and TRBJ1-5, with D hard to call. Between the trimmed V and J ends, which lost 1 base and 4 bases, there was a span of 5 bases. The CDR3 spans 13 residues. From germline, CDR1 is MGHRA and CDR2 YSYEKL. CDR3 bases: TGCGCCAGCAGCCAAGTCCTAAATCAGCCCCAGCATTTT. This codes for CASSQVLNQPQHF.

CDR3 region: CASSPLSSGESTDTQYF. CDR3 DNA: TGCGCCAGCAGCCCCTTGTCTAGCGGGGAGTCCACAGATACGCAGTATTTT. This chain connects TRBV4-1 to TRBJ2-3; 9 bases are a match to TRBD2. With 4 bases clipped from V and 2 bases from J, the junction kept 10 bases outside the gene matches. This CDR3 contains 17 residues. The germline gives CDR1 MGHRA, CDR2 YSYEKL.

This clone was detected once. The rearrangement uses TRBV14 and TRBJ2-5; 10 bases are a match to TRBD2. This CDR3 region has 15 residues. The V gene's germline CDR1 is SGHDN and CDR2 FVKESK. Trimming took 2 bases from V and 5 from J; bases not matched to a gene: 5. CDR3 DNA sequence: TGTGCCAGCAGCCAACTAGCGGGAGAACGGGAGACCCAGTACTTC. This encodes CASSQLAGERETQYF.

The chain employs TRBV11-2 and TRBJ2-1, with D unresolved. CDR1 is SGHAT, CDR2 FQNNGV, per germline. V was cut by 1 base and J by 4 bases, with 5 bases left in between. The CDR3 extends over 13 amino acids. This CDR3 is CASSLAVYNEQFF. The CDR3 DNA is TGTGCCAGCAGCTTAGCGGTTTACAATGAGCAGTTCTTC.

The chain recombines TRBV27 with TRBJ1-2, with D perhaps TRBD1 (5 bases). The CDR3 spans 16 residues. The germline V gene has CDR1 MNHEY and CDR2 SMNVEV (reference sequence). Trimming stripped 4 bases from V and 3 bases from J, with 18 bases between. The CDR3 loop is CASSSKAGWRDYGYTF. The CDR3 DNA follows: TGTGCCAGCAGTTCGAAGGCAGGGTGGCGGGACTATGGCTACACCTTC.

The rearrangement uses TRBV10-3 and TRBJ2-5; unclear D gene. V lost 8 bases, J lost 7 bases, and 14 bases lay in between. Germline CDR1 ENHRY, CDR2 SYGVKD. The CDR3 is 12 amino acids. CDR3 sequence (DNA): TGTGCCATCGCTGGACCCCAAAGGACCCAGTACTTC. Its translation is CAIAGPQRTQYF.

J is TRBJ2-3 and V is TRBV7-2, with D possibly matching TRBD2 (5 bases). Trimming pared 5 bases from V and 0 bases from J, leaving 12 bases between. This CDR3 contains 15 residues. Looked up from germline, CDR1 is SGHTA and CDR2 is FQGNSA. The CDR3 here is CASSTTASSTDTQYF. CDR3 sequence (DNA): TGTGCCAGCAGCACCACGGCTAGCAGCACAGATACGCAGTATTTT.

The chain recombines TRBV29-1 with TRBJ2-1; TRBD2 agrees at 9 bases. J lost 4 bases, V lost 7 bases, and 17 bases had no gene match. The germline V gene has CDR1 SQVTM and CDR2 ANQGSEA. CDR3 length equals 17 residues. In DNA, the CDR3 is TGCAGCGCTTTTGGGGCAGTAGCGGGAGAAGGGTACAATGAGCAGTTCTTC. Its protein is CSAFGAVAGEGYNEQFF.

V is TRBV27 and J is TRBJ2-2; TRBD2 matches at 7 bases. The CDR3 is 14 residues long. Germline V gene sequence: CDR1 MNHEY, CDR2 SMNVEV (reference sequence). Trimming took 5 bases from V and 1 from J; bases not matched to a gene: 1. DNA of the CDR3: TGTGCCAGCAGTCCGGGGGGGAACACCGGGGAGCTGTTTTTT. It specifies CASSPGGNTGELFF.

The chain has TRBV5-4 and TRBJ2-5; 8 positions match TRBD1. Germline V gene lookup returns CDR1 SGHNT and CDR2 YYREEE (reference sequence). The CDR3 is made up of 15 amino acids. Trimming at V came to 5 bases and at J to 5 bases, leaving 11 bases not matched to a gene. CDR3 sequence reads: CASSPGQGGSETQYF. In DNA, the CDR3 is TGTGCCAGCAGTCCCGGACAGGGCGGTTCGGAGACCCAGTACTTC.

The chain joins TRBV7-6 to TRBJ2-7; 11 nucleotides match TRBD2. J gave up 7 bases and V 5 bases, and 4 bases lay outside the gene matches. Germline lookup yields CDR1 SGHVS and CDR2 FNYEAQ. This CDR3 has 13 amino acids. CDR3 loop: CASSPLAGEEQYF. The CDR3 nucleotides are TGTGCCAGCAGCCCACTAGCGGGAGAAGAGCAGTACTTC.

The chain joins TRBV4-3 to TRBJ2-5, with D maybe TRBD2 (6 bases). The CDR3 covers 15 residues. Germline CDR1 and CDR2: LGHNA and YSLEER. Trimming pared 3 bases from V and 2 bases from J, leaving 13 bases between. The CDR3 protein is CASSQEIAEQETQYF. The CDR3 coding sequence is TGCGCCAGCAGCCAGGAAATAGCGGAGCAAGAGACCCAGTACTTC.

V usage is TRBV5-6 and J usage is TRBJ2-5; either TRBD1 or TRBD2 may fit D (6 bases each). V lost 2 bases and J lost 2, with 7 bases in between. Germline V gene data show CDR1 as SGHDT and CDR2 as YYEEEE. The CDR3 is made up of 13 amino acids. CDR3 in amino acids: CASSLGGQETQYF. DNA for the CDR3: TGTGCCAGCAGCTTAGGGGGGCAAGAGACCCAGTACTTC.

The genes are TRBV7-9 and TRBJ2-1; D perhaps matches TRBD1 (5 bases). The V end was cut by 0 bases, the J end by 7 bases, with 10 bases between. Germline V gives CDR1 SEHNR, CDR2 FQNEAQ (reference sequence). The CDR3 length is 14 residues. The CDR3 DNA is TGTGCCAGCAGCTTAGCGGGGCTTAGGAATGAGCAGTTCTTC. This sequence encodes CASSLAGLRNEQFF.

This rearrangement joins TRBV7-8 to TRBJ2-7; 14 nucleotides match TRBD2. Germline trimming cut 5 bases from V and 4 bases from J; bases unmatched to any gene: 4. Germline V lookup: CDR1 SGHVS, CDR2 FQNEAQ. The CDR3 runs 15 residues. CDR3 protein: CASSGGTSGGYEQYF. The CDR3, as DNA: TGTGCCAGCAGCGGAGGGACTAGCGGGGGTTACGAGCAGTACTTC.

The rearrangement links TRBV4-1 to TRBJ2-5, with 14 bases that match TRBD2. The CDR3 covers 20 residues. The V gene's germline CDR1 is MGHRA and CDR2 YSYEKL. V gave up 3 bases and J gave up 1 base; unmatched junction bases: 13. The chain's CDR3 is CASSQTPGTSGSKFQETQYF. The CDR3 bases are TGCGCCAGCAGCCAGACTCCCGGGACTAGCGGGAGTAAGTTCCAAGAGACCCAGTACTTC.

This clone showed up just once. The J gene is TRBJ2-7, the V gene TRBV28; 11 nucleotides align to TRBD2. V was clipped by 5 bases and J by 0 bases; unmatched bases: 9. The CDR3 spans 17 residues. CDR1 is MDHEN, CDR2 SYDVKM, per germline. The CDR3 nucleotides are TGTGCCAGCAGTCAAACCATAGCGGGAGGGCCCTCCTACGAGCAGTACTTC. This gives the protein CASSQTIAGGPSYEQYF.

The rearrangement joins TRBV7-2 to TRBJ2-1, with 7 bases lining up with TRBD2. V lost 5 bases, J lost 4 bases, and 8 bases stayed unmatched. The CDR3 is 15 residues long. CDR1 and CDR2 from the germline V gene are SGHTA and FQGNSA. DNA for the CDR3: TGTGCCAGCAGCCAACGGACTAGGGTGTACAATGAGCAGTTCTTC. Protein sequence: CASSQRTRVYNEQFF. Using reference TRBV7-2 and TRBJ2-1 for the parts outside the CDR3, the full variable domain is GAGVSQSPSNKVTEKGKDVELRCDPISGHTALYWYRQSLGQGLEFLIYFQGNSAPDKSGLPSDRFSAERTGGSVSTLTIQRTQQEDSAVYLCASSQRTRVYNEQFFGPGTRLTVL.

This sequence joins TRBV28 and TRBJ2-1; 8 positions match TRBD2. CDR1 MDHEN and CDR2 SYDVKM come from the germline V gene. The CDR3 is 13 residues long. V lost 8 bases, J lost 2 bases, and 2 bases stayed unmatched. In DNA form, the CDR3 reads TGTGCCAGCTTCGGGGGGGCCTACAATGAGCAGTTCTTC. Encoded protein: CASFGGAYNEQFF.